This is a list of T cell receptor beta chains from one sample in a study of T cells after yellow fever vaccination. TCRdb recomputed calls from the 5' RACE reads with MiXCR, one row per CDR3 protein. The sample records just under 600,000 distinct CDR3 sequences, less than 15% being singletons. The sample consisted of PBMCs, taken on the day of the yellow fever booster vaccination. These TCRs come from a man under 40 who received the YFV17D yellow fever vaccine. CDR3s include the opening cysteine and the closing phenylalanine or tryptophan. Each record gives: clone size, J gene, D gene, V gene, CDR3 protein, CDR3 DNA. The D gene is left open where the match is weak. Clone size is shown for a subset of rows, as once, few, many or a class of expanded clone.

>many|TRBJ2-1|TRBD2|TRBV5-6
CASSSPGLASNEQFF
TGTGCCAGCAGCTCTCCGGGACTAGCCAGCAATGAGCAGTTCTTC
>many|TRBJ2-5|.|TRBV5-1
CASRSPSGAGETQYF
TGCGCCAGCAGATCCCCCTCCGGTGCCGGGGAGACCCAGTACTTC
>few|TRBJ1-4|TRBD1|TRBV29-1
CSAGQVNEKLFF
TGCAGCGCGGGACAGGTTAATGAAAAACTGTTTTTT
>.|TRBJ2-6|.|TRBV5-1
CASSLGVVTAPGANVLTF
TGCGCCAGCAGCTTGGGGGTAGTGACAGCGCCTGGGGCCAACGTCCTGACTTTC
>.|TRBJ2-7|TRBD2|TRBV9
CASSFGTSGTEQYF
TGTGCCAGCAGCTTCGGGACTAGCGGGACTGAGCAGTACTTC
>few|TRBJ2-5|.|TRBV20-1
CSAPSYRHSQETQYF
TGCAGTGCTCCCTCCTATAGACACTCCCAAGAGACCCAGTACTTC
>.|TRBJ2-5|TRBD2|TRBV14
CASSPPTGTSGSEGETQYF
TGTGCCAGCAGCCCCCCGACCGGGACTAGCGGGAGCGAGGGAGAGACCCAGTACTTC
>.|TRBJ2-1|.|TRBV7-3
CASRVDGYNEQFF
TGTGCCAGCAGAGTGGACGGCTACAATGAGCAGTTCTTC
>few|TRBJ2-5|.|TRBV20-1
CSARGGAIQETQYF
TGCAGTGCTAGAGGAGGAGCTATCCAAGAGACCCAGTACTTC
>.|TRBJ2-6|.|TRBV24-1
CATSEKTASGANVLTF
TGTGCCACCAGTGAGAAGACAGCTTCTGGGGCCAACGTCCTGACTTTC
>many|TRBJ2-4|.|TRBV6-5
CASSYAQGGSKNIQYF
TGTGCCAGCAGTTACGCGCAGGGGGGATCCAAAAACATTCAGTACTTC
>.|TRBJ2-3|TRBD2|TRBV6-2/TRBV6-3
CASKRDTDTQYF
TGTGCCAGCAAGCGGGACACAGATACGCAGTATTTT
>.|TRBJ2-1|.|TRBV7-6
CASSLVDATNEQFF
TGTGCCAGCAGCTTAGTCGATGCTACCAATGAGCAGTTCTTC
>.|TRBJ2-7|.|TRBV29-1
CSVVGSGDEQYF
TGCAGCGTTGTAGGATCGGGGGACGAGCAGTACTTC
>few|TRBJ1-2|.|TRBV5-1
CASSLGALANYGYTF
TGCGCCAGCAGCTTGGGGGCCCTAGCTAACTATGGCTACACCTTC
>few|TRBJ2-1|.|TRBV10-3
CAITADSYNEQFF
TGTGCCATCACTGCTGATTCCTACAATGAGCAGTTCTTC
>.|TRBJ2-1|.|TRBV28
CASRFGGEHYNEQFF
TGTGCCAGCAGATTCGGTGGGGAGCACTACAATGAGCAGTTCTTC
>.|TRBJ2-1|.|TRBV20-1
CSASTGTSSYNEQFF
TGCAGTGCCAGTACCGGGACAAGCTCCTACAATGAGCAGTTCTTC
>.|TRBJ1-6|.|TRBV5-5
CASSLWGPLHF
TGTGCCAGCAGCTTGTGGGGACCCCTCCACTTT
>.|TRBJ2-5|.|TRBV5-8
CASSFSRGLGETQYF
TGTGCCAGCAGCTTTTCAAGGGGGTTAGGAGAGACCCAGTACTTC
>.|TRBJ2-3|TRBD1|TRBV18
CASSPNGQGSTDTQYF
TGTGCCAGCTCACCCAATGGACAGGGTAGCACAGATACGCAGTATTTT
>.|TRBJ2-1|TRBD2|TRBV27
CASSYGLAGVGNNEQFF
TGTGCCAGCAGCTATGGACTAGCGGGAGTTGGAAACAATGAGCAGTTCTTC
>.|TRBJ2-1|.|TRBV5-1
CASSSLGVPDEQFF
TGCGCCAGCAGCTCTTTGGGGGTGCCAGATGAGCAGTTCTTC
>.|TRBJ2-7|TRBD1|TRBV6-6
CACEGAAYEQYF
TGTGCCTGCGAGGGGGCGGCCTACGAGCAGTACTTC
>few|TRBJ2-2|.|TRBV6-4
CASSLESSNTGELFF
TGTGCCAGCAGCCTTGAGAGCTCGAACACCGGGGAGCTGTTTTTT
>few|TRBJ2-3|.|TRBV5-4
CASSSSGSPTDTQYF
TGTGCCAGCAGCTCCAGCGGGTCCCCTACAGATACGCAGTATTTT
>few|TRBJ2-3|.|TRBV4-3
CASSQQLRTGPTDTQYF
TGCGCCAGCAGCCAACAACTACGCACGGGACCTACAGATACGCAGTATTTT
>.|TRBJ2-2|TRBD2|TRBV19
CASTPGLDVVATGELFF
TGTGCCAGTACCCCGGGACTAGACGTCGTCGCCACCGGGGAGCTGTTTTTT
>.|TRBJ2-1|.|TRBV5-1
CASSLVSAVSYNEQFF
TGCGCCAGCAGCTTGGTTTCGGCTGTCTCCTACAATGAGCAGTTCTTC
>.|TRBJ1-2|.|TRBV7-6
CASSPQRGGSYGYTF
TGTGCCAGCAGCCCCCAGAGAGGTGGCAGCTATGGCTACACCTTC
>many|TRBJ2-7|.|TRBV7-9
CASSLGGGVGYEQYF
TGTGCCAGCAGCTTAGGTGGAGGGGTGGGCTACGAGCAGTACTTC
>once|TRBJ2-2|.|TRBV6-2/TRBV6-3
CASSYRIGGANTGELFF
TGTGCCAGCAGTTACAGGATAGGCGGAGCGAACACCGGGGAGCTGTTTTTT
>.|TRBJ2-1|TRBD1|TRBV18
CASSPWTGGDEQFF
TGTGCCAGCTCACCGTGGACAGGGGGTGATGAGCAGTTCTTC
>.|TRBJ2-1|TRBD1|TRBV24-1
CATSDLRDRSSYNEQFF
TGTGCCACCAGTGATTTGAGGGACAGGAGCTCCTACAATGAGCAGTTCTTC
>.|TRBJ1-1|TRBD1|TRBV15
CATSRVRGQGNTEAFF
TGTGCCACCAGCAGAGTAAGGGGACAGGGTAACACTGAAGCTTTCTTT
>few|TRBJ2-1|TRBD2|TRBV20-1
CSVTTSGGINEQFF
TGCAGTGTCACGACTAGCGGGGGAATTAATGAGCAGTTCTTC
>many|TRBJ1-1|.|TRBV5-4
CASSLNRRSGSEAFF
TGTGCCAGCAGCTTGAATCGGCGTTCAGGGTCTGAAGCTTTCTTT
>.|TRBJ1-1|.|TRBV7-8
CASSLEGQMNTEAFF
TGTGCCAGCAGCTTAGAGGGGCAGATGAACACTGAAGCTTTCTTT
>.|TRBJ2-3|.|TRBV7-2
CASSLVRGTDTQYF
TGTGCCAGCAGCTTAGTACGGGGCACAGATACGCAGTATTTT
>.|TRBJ2-7|TRBD1|TRBV20-1
CSASKQGLNYEQYF
TGCAGTGCTAGCAAACAGGGGTTAAACTACGAGCAGTACTTC
>few|TRBJ1-2|TRBD1|TRBV4-2
CASSQQTGQGAAGGYTF
TGTGCCAGCAGCCAGCAAACAGGACAGGGTGCGGCGGGTGGCTACACCTTC
>few|TRBJ2-1|.|TRBV5-6
CASSIADVYNEQFF
TGTGCCAGCAGTATAGCGGATGTCTACAATGAGCAGTTCTTC
>few|TRBJ2-1|TRBD1|TRBV5-1
CASSATGGIRNEQFF
TGCGCCAGCAGCGCCACAGGGGGGATTCGCAATGAGCAGTTCTTC
>.|TRBJ2-1|.|TRBV20-1
CSASPGSRNEQFF
TGCAGTGCTAGTCCAGGCTCAAGAAATGAGCAGTTCTTC
>many|TRBJ2-2|.|TRBV28
CASIRQLNTGELFF
TGTGCCAGCATTAGACAGCTTAACACCGGGGAGCTGTTTTTT
>.|TRBJ2-5|.|TRBV20-1
CSALPRLVVGETQYF
TGCAGTGCTCTCCCGCGACTAGTTGTGGGAGAGACCCAGTACTTC
>few|TRBJ2-1|TRBD1|TRBV12-3/TRBV12-4
CASRPGQGASNEQFF
TGTGCCAGCAGACCGGGACAGGGGGCGTCAAATGAGCAGTTCTTC
>.|TRBJ2-5|.|TRBV3-1
CASSPESGETQYF
TGTGCCAGCAGCCCGGAGAGTGGAGAGACCCAGTACTTC
>few|TRBJ2-7|.|TRBV10-2
CASSVTGTDPYEQYF
TGCGCCAGCAGTGTCACGGGGACGGACCCCTACGAGCAGTACTTC
>.|TRBJ2-1|TRBD2|TRBV7-9
CALAGRGFEQFF
TGTGCGCTAGCGGGAAGGGGGTTTGAGCAGTTCTTC
>.|TRBJ1-4|.|TRBV29-1
CSGSWGGGEKLFF
TGCAGCGGGAGTTGGGGGGGCGGTGAAAAACTGTTTTTT
>few|TRBJ2-5|TRBD2|TRBV29-1
CSVEGLASGTQYF
TGCAGCGTTGAAGGACTAGCGTCAGGGACCCAGTACTTC
>.|TRBJ2-1|TRBD1|TRBV20-1
CSARRDRVNWEQFF
TGCAGTGCTAGACGGGACAGGGTTAACTGGGAGCAGTTCTTC
>few|TRBJ2-6|TRBD2|TRBV7-2
CASSKGAGPPGANVLTF
TGTGCCAGCAGCAAGGGAGCGGGGCCCCCTGGGGCCAACGTCCTGACTTTC
>.|TRBJ1-1|.|TRBV7-9
CASSPQALSREAFF
TGTGCCAGCAGCCCGCAGGCTCTTTCACGTGAAGCTTTCTTT
>few|TRBJ2-5|.|TRBV7-8
CASSFWGVQETQYF
TGTGCCAGCAGCTTTTGGGGGGTACAGGAGACCCAGTACTTC
>.|TRBJ1-5|.|TRBV3-1
CASSLAHSNQPQHF
TGTGCCAGCAGCCTGGCGCATAGCAATCAGCCCCAGCATTTT